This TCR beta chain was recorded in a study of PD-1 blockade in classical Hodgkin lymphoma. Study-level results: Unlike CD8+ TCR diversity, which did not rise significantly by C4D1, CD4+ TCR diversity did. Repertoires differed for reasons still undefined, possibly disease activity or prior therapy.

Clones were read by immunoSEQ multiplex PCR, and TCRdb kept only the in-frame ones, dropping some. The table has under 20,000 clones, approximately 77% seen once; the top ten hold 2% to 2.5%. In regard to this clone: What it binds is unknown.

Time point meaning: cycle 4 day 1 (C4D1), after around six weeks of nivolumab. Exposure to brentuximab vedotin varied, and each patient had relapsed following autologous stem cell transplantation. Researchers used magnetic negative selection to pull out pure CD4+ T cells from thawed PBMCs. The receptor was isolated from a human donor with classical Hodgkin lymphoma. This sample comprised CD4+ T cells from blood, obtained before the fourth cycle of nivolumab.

CDR3 nucleotide sequence: TGCGCCAGCAGCCAAGATTCATTAGCGAACGGGGAGCTGTTTTTT. As protein: CASSQDSLANGELFF. This chain connects TRBV4-3 to TRBJ2-2; TRBD2 might be the D (5 bases). V dropped 0 bases and J dropped 7 bases, with 12 bases sitting between them. Looked up from germline, CDR1 is LGHNA and CDR2 is YSLEER. This CDR3 region has 15 residues.